This TCR beta chain emerged from a study of blood T cell repertoires in COVID-19. Turning to the study itself: PBMCs, B-cell-depleted T cells, or T cells were the source of the cDNA or gDNA that made up the material.

Original data processing: Reference gene primers were amplified, and this amplification served to estimate nucleated cell counts. The repertoire was sequenced with immunoSEQ multiplex PCR; TCRdb's copy has only in-frame clones and lacks some. V and J calls plus clone size are reproduced from that table; the DNA served to infer D and trimming. In the table there are about 190,000 clones, approximately 91% of which are singletons. The CDR3 sequence is 14 residues long. Looked up from germline, CDR1 is LNHDA and CDR2 is SQIVND (reference sequence). Trimming left V 7 bases short and J 4 bases short, with 14 bases between.

The chain recombines TRBV19 with TRBJ2-4, with D perhaps matching TRBD2 (6 bases). The receptor comes from a man between 65 and 79 years old with active or convalescent COVID-19. The sample comprised peripheral blood. CDR3 protein: CASMVEGWKNIQYF. The CDR3 region has the DNA TGTGCCAGTATGGTGGAGGGTTGGAAAAACATTCAGTACTTC. Variable domain in full (rest from reference TRBV19 and TRBJ2-4): DGGITQSPKYLFRKEGQNVTLSCEQNLNHDAMYWYRQDPGQGLRLIYYSQIVNDFQKGDIAEGYSVSREKKESFPLTVTSAQKNPTAFYLCASMVEGWKNIQYFGAGTRLSVL.